This T cell receptor (beta chain) was documented in a study of chemoradiotherapy in HPV16-positive cancers. Sequenced by immunoSEQ multiplex PCR; TCRdb stores in-frame clones only, minus some. The table has around 53,000 clones, more than 90% seen once; the top ten hold roughly 3.5%. Overall study results and limits: HPV-specific T cells were functionally defined from only a couple of HPV16-positive patients. In HPV16-positive patients, HPV-responsive T-cell expansion tracked better recurrence-free survival.

Repeated repertoire sampling spanned the course of chemoradiotherapy. Concerning this clone: What it binds is not known.

The V gene's germline CDR1 is SGDLS and CDR2 YYNGEE. This CDR3 region has 14 residues. V lost 3 bases, J lost 7 bases, and 14 bases lay in between. Material: blood, obtained from a patient who underwent chemoradiotherapy. The V gene is TRBV9, the J gene TRBJ1-5; weak D call: TRBD1 (5 bases). This clonotype originated in a human donor with HPV-associated anogenital cancer. The CDR3 DNA sequence: TGTGCCAGCAGCGCCAGGGAAGGTGAACAGCCCCAGCATTTT. Translated: CASSAREGEQPQHF. The whole variable domain, remainder taken from reference TRBV9 and TRBJ1-5, is DSGVTQTPKHLITATGQRVTLRCSPRSGDLSVYWYQQSLDQGLQFLIQYYNGEERAKGNILERFSAQQFPDLHSELNLSSLELGDSALYFCASSAREGEQPQHFGDGTRLSIL.